These T cell receptor beta chains were read from a single sample in a study of blood T cell repertoires in COVID-19. Using immunoSEQ multiplex PCR, the repertoire was profiled, and TCRdb retains in-frame clones only, with some absent. The sample holds approximately 160,000 clones, around 80% seen once. The material sequenced was peripheral blood. These receptors all come from a man aged 55 to 69 with active or convalescent COVID-19. Both conserved end residues are part of each CDR3. Each record gives: J gene, clone size, V gene, D gene, CDR3 DNA, CDR3 protein. A D gene is named only where the DNA matches it firmly. Size is omitted from some rows. Given values are once, few, many or a class for expanded clones.

J: TRBJ2-1; size: -; V: TRBV7-2; D: TRBD1; DNA: TGTGCCAGCAGCTTAGTGGGGCCCGGGACAGGGGACCATGAGCAGTTCTTC; CDR3: CASSLVGPGTGDHEQFF
J: TRBJ2-7; size: -; V: TRBV24-1; D: TRBD1; DNA: TGTGCCACCAGTGATGAAAAGACAGGGGAGTCCGCCTACGAGCAGTACTTC; CDR3: CATSDEKTGESAYEQYF
J: TRBJ2-1; size: -; V: TRBV4-1; D: TRBD2; DNA: TGCGCCAGCAGCCAAGCCGGGACTAGCAGCGACAATGAGCAGTTCTTC; CDR3: CASSQAGTSSDNEQFF
J: TRBJ2-1; size: -; V: TRBV5-1; D: TRBD2; DNA: TGCGCCAGCAGCTTGCGACTAGCGGGTGGTAGCTCCTACAATGAGCAGTTCTTC; CDR3: CASSLRLAGGSSYNEQFF
J: TRBJ1-1; size: -; V: TRBV10-3; D: TRBD1; DNA: TGTGCCATCAGAGGACAGGGGCAGGGTGGGAAAGCTTTCTTT; CDR3: CAIRGQGQGGKAFF
J: TRBJ2-2; size: -; V: TRBV5-1; D: TRBD1; DNA: TGCGCCAGCAGCTTCCGGCCGGGACAGGGGGCCGACCGGGAGCTGTTTTTT; CDR3: CASSFRPGQGADRELFF
J: TRBJ2-1; size: few; V: TRBV14; D: TRBD2; DNA: TGTGCCAGCAGCCAACCCACCGGTGGGGACAGCACTAGCGGGCTGCAGTTCTTC; CDR3: CASSQPTGGDSTSGLQFF
J: TRBJ2-7; size: -; V: TRBV3-1/TRBV3-2; D: -; DNA: TGTGCCAGCAGCCGCAGAACGTCCGAGCAGTACTTC; CDR3: CASSRRTSEQYF
J: TRBJ2-3; size: -; V: TRBV10-3; D: -; DNA: TGTGCCATCAGCCGACAGGGCACAGATACGCAGTATTTT; CDR3: CAISRQGTDTQYF
J: TRBJ2-3; size: -; V: TRBV28; D: TRBD2; DNA: TGTGCCAGCAGTTCCCGGACTAGCGGGAGGGTAAGGACAGATACGCAGTATTTT; CDR3: CASSSRTSGRVRTDTQYF
J: TRBJ1-2; size: -; V: TRBV5-1; D: -; DNA: TGCGCCAGCAGACAGACAGGCGGCTACACCTTC; CDR3: CASRQTGGYTF
J: TRBJ2-3; size: -; V: TRBV3-1/TRBV3-2; D: TRBD2; DNA: TGTGCCAGCAGCCAAGTGATGACTAGCGCGGGAACCGCTAGCACAGATACGCAGTATTTT; CDR3: CASSQVMTSAGTASTDTQYF
J: TRBJ2-7; size: -; V: TRBV5-6; D: -; DNA: TGTGCCAGCAGCTTGGGATTCAGCGGGCCTTACGAGCAGTACTTC; CDR3: CASSLGFSGPYEQYF
J: TRBJ2-1; size: -; V: TRBV6-5; D: -; DNA: TGTGCCACCGACGGACAGATGAGATACAATGAGCAGTTCTTC; CDR3: CATDGQMRYNEQFF
J: TRBJ2-7; size: -; V: TRBV11-2; D: -; DNA: TGTGCCAGCAGCTTAGTCGCCGGGACTCAGACCTACGAGCAGTACTTC; CDR3: CASSLVAGTQTYEQYF
J: TRBJ2-1; size: -; V: TRBV6-5; D: -; DNA: TGTGCCAGCAGTTACGACTATTATGAGCAGTTCTTC; CDR3: CASSYDYYEQFF
J: TRBJ1-3; size: few; V: TRBV9; D: TRBD1; DNA: TGTGCCAGCAGCGTAGTCTCCGGGACAGGGGTAGGAAACACCATATATTTT; CDR3: CASSVVSGTGVGNTIYF
J: TRBJ1-2; size: -; V: TRBV14; D: -; DNA: TGTGCCAGCAGCCAAGCGGGTCGAGGCTACACCTTC; CDR3: CASSQAGRGYTF
J: TRBJ2-5; size: -; V: TRBV5-4; D: -; DNA: TGTGCCAGCAGCTTGGGGTTCGAGGAGACCCAGTACTTC; CDR3: CASSLGFEETQYF
J: TRBJ2-3; size: few; V: TRBV29-1; D: -; DNA: TGCAGCGTTGAGCTAGCGTCAGATACGCAGTATTTT; CDR3: CSVELASDTQYF
J: TRBJ1-1; size: once; V: TRBV2; D: TRBD1; DNA: TGTGCCAGCAGAAGAACAGGGGAACTGAACACTGAAGCTTTCTTT; CDR3: CASRRTGELNTEAFF
J: TRBJ1-2; size: -; V: TRBV27; D: -; DNA: TGTGCCAGCAGTTTGGTTAGAGACACCACTGCCGTCTATGGCTACACCTTC; CDR3: CASSLVRDTTAVYGYTF
J: TRBJ2-3; size: -; V: TRBV7-2; D: TRBD2; DNA: TGTGCCAGCAGTCAAACAAGGCTAGCGGGAGAGGATACGCAGTATTTT; CDR3: CASSQTRLAGEDTQYF
J: TRBJ2-4; size: -; V: TRBV27; D: -; DNA: TGTGCCAGCAGTCTCGGTCGCATTCAGTACTTC; CDR3: CASSLGRIQYF
J: TRBJ1-5; size: -; V: TRBV28; D: TRBD1; DNA: TGTGCCAGTCGCCGGGAGGGGGCGTCCAATCAGCCCCAGCATTTT; CDR3: CASRREGASNQPQHF
J: TRBJ2-5; size: -; V: TRBV25-1; D: TRBD2; DNA: TGTGCCAGCAGTGAAGTTCAGCGGGGGCAAGAGACCCAGTACTTC; CDR3: CASSEVQRGQETQYF
J: TRBJ1-6; size: -; V: TRBV6-1; D: -; DNA: TGTGCCAGCAGTGAAGGGGAGGGTTCCTATAATTCACCCCTCCACTTT; CDR3: CASSEGEGSYNSPLHF
J: TRBJ2-7; size: -; V: TRBV6-5; D: TRBD2; DNA: TGTGCCAGCACCGACGGGGCGGGAGACCCCTACGAGCAGTACTTC; CDR3: CASTDGAGDPYEQYF
J: TRBJ2-2; size: -; V: TRBV21-1; D: -; DNA: TGTGCCAGCAGCAACCCAACCGGGACTAGCGAGCGGGCCGGGGAGCTGTTTTTT; CDR3: CASSNPTGTSERAGELFF
J: TRBJ1-1; size: -; V: TRBV7-3; D: -; DNA: TGTGCCAGCAGCTTCGGGACACAGGCCATGAACACTGAAGCTTTCTTT; CDR3: CASSFGTQAMNTEAFF
J: TRBJ2-1; size: -; V: TRBV11-3; D: TRBD2; DNA: TGTGCCAGCAGCTTCCAACCGGGCGGGAGGGCATACAATGAGCAGTTCTTC; CDR3: CASSFQPGGRAYNEQFF
J: TRBJ1-1; size: -; V: TRBV29-1; D: TRBD1; DNA: TGCAGCGTTGGACAGGGGAGAAGCACTGAAGCTTTCTTT; CDR3: CSVGQGRSTEAFF
J: TRBJ2-7; size: -; V: TRBV9; D: TRBD1; DNA: TGTGCCAGCAGCGTAGGGGGGACAGGGTTCGAGCAGTACTTC; CDR3: CASSVGGTGFEQYF
J: TRBJ2-2; size: -; V: TRBV5-1; D: TRBD1; DNA: TGCGCCAGCAGCTTAGGGACAGGGGGCGAAAACACCGGGGAGCTGTTTTTT; CDR3: CASSLGTGGENTGELFF
J: TRBJ2-6; size: -; V: TRBV5-1; D: -; DNA: TGCGCCAGCAGCCCGACCATGTACGTCGGGGCCGGGGGTGCGGGGGCCAACGTCCTGACTTTC; CDR3: CASSPTMYVGAGGAGANVLTF
J: TRBJ2-7; size: -; V: TRBV5-1; D: TRBD1; DNA: TGCGCCAGTAGTCATGGGGACAGGCGGCTCGACGAGCAGTACTTC; CDR3: CASSHGDRRLDEQYF
J: TRBJ1-1; size: -; V: TRBV3-1/TRBV3-2; D: -; DNA: TGTGCCAGCAGACAACAGGGTACCACTGAAGCTTTCTTT; CDR3: CASRQQGTTEAFF
J: TRBJ1-4; size: -; V: TRBV5-4; D: TRBD1; DNA: TGTGCCAGCAGCGTCCGGACAGGGGATGAAAAACTGTTTTTT; CDR3: CASSVRTGDEKLFF
J: TRBJ2-3; size: -; V: TRBV2; D: TRBD1; DNA: TGTGCCAGCAGACGCGGACAGGGGGCGTCGGATACGCAGTATTTT; CDR3: CASRRGQGASDTQYF
J: TRBJ2-7; size: -; V: TRBV4-1; D: -; DNA: TGCGCCAGCAGCCAAGGACAGACGCAGTACTTC; CDR3: CASSQGQTQYF
J: TRBJ2-7; size: -; V: TRBV7-2; D: -; DNA: TGTGCCAGCAGCCTGCAAGTGGGACACTCCTACGAGCAGTACTTC; CDR3: CASSLQVGHSYEQYF
J: TRBJ2-2; size: -; V: TRBV2; D: TRBD2; DNA: TGTGCCAGCGGGGAGGGTAGCAGAGACACCGGGGAGCTGTTTTTT; CDR3: CASGEGSRDTGELFF
J: TRBJ1-3; size: -; V: TRBV2; D: TRBD1; DNA: TGTGCCAGCAGAGATAGGGACAGGGGAGGAGACACCATATATTTT; CDR3: CASRDRDRGGDTIYF
J: TRBJ1-1; size: -; V: TRBV15; D: TRBD1; DNA: TGTGCCACCAGGGGCCGCGGCCAGGGGGCATGGAACACTGAAGCTTTCTTT; CDR3: CATRGRGQGAWNTEAFF
J: TRBJ1-2; size: -; V: TRBV6-1; D: -; DNA: TGTGCCAGCAGTGAAGCGTACAGGACTAACTATGGCTACACCTTC; CDR3: CASSEAYRTNYGYTF
J: TRBJ1-4; size: few; V: TRBV15; D: -; DNA: TGTGCCACCAGCAGAGATTTGGGACAACCGGCAACTAATGAAAAACTGTTTTTT; CDR3: CATSRDLGQPATNEKLFF
J: TRBJ1-4; size: -; V: TRBV7-2; D: -; DNA: TGTGCCAGCAGCTTAGTAGCCAGGGAAGGTGAAAAACTGTTTTTT; CDR3: CASSLVAREGEKLFF
J: TRBJ1-4; size: -; V: TRBV6-5; D: TRBD1; DNA: TGTGCCAGCAGTTATCGGGGACAGGGTAATGAAAAACTGTTTTTT; CDR3: CASSYRGQGNEKLFF
J: TRBJ2-1; size: -; V: TRBV5-5; D: TRBD1; DNA: TGTGCCAGCAGCTCTACAGGGGAGCCCTACAATGAGCAGTTCTTC; CDR3: CASSSTGEPYNEQFF
J: TRBJ2-3; size: -; V: TRBV2; D: TRBD2; DNA: TGTGCCAGCAGTCCGCCGGGACTAGCCGTAGATACGCAGTATTTT; CDR3: CASSPPGLAVDTQYF
J: TRBJ2-1; size: few; V: TRBV7-9; D: -; DNA: TGTGCCAGCAGCTTAGCGCTAGGGGCGGGGAGCTCCTACAATGAGCAGTTCTTC; CDR3: CASSLALGAGSSYNEQFF
J: TRBJ2-3; size: few; V: TRBV6-5; D: TRBD2; DNA: TGTGCCAGCAGATCGGGACTAGCAGGCACAGATACGCAGTATTTT; CDR3: CASRSGLAGTDTQYF
J: TRBJ1-1; size: -; V: TRBV9; D: TRBD1; DNA: TGTGCCAGCAGCGCCGGGACAGGGGAAAGGACTGAAGCTTTCTTT; CDR3: CASSAGTGERTEAFF
J: TRBJ2-1; size: -; V: TRBV27; D: TRBD2; DNA: TGTGCCAGCAGTCCCGTTTTGGGACTAGGAATCGGTGAGCAGTTCTTC; CDR3: CASSPVLGLGIGEQFF
J: TRBJ1-1; size: -; V: TRBV12-3/TRBV12-4; D: TRBD1; DNA: TGTGCCAGCAGTTTGGACAGGGGGCAAGCTTTCTTT; CDR3: CASSLDRGQAFF
J: TRBJ2-7; size: -; V: TRBV28; D: TRBD2; DNA: TGTGCCAGCAGGCCTGACCGGGGGGTCGAGCAGTACTTC; CDR3: CASRPDRGVEQYF
J: TRBJ2-3; size: -; V: TRBV5-1; D: -; DNA: TGCGCCAGCAGCTTGGCAGGATTCACGCAGTATTTT; CDR3: CASSLAGFTQYF